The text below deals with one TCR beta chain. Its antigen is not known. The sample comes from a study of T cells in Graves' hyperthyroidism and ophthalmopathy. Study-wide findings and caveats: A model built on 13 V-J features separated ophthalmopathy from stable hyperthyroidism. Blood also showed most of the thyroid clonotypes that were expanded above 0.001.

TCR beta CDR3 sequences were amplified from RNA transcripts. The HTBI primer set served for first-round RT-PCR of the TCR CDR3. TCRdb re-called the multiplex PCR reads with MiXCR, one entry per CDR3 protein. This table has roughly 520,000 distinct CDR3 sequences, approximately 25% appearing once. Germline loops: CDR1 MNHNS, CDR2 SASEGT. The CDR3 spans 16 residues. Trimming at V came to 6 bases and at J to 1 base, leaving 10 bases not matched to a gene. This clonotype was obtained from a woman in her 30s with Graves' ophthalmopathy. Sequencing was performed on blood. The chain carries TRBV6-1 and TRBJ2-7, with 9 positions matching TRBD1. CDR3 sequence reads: CASRGGGGQGSYEQYF. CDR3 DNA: TGTGCCAGCAGAGGGGGTGGGGGACAGGGATCCTACGAGCAGTACTTC.